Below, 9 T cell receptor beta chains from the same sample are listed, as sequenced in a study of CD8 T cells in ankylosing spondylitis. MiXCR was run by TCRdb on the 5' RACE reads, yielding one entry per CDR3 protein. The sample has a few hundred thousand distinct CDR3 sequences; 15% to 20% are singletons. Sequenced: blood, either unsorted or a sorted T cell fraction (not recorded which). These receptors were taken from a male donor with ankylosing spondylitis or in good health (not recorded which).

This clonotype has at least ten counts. CDR3 DNA sequence: TGTGCCAGCAGCGAGAGGGACAGGATAGCTGGGGCCAACGTCCTGACTTTC. Its protein is CASSERDRIAGANVLTF. J is TRBJ2-6 and V is TRBV12-3 or TRBV12-4, with 8 bases lining up with TRBD1. V was clipped by 6 bases and J by 2 bases; unmatched bases: 9. CDR3 size: 17 residues.

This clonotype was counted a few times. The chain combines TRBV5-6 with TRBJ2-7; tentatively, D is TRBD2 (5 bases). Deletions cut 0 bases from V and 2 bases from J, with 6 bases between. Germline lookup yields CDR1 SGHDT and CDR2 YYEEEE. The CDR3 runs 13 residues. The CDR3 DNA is TGTGCCAGCAGCTTGGACGGGGCCTACGAGCAGTACTTC. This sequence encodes CASSLDGAYEQYF.

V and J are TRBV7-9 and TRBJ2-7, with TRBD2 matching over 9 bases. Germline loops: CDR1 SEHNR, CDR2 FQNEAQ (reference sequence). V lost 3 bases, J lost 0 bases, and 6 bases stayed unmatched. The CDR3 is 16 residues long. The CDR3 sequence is CASSLTSGRSSYEQYF. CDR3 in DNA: TGTGCCAGCAGCTTGACGAGCGGGAGGAGCTCCTACGAGCAGTACTTC.

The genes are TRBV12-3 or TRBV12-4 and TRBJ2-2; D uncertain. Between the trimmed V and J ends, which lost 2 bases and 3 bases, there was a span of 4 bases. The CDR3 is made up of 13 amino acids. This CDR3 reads CASSLPDTGELFF. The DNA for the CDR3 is TGTGCCAGCAGTTTACCGGACACCGGGGAGCTGTTTTTT.

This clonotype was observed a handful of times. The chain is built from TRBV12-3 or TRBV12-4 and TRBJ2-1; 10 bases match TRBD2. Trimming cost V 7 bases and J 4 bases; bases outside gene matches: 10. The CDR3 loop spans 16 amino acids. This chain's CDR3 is CASKPGLARGYNEQFF. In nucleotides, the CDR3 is TGTGCCAGCAAGCCGGGACTAGCGCGAGGTTACAATGAGCAGTTCTTC.

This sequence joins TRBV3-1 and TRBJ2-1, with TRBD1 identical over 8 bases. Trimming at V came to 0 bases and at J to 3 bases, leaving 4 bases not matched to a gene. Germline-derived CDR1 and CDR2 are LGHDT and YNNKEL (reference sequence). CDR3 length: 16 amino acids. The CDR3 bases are TGTGCCAGCAGCCAAGATAGCGGACAGGGCTACAATGAGCAGTTCTTC. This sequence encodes CASSQDSGQGYNEQFF.

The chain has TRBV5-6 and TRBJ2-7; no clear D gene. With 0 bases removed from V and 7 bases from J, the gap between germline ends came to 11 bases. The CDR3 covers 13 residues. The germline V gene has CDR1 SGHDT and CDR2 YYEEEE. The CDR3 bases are TGTGCCAGCAGCTTGGAGGGTAGATGGGAGCAGTACTTC. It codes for CASSLEGRWEQYF.

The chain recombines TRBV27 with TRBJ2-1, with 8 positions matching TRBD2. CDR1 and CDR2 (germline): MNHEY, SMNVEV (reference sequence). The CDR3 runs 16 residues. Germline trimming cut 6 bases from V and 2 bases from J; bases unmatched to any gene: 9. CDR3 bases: TGTGCCAGCAGCCCCTCGAGCGGGAGTGCCTACAATGAGCAGTTCTTC. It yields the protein CASSPSSGSAYNEQFF.

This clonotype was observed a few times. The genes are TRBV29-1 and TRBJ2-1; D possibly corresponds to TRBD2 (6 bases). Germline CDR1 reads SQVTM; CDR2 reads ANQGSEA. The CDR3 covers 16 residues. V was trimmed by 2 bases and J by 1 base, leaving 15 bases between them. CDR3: CSVELVTGVSYNEQFF. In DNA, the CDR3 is TGCAGCGTTGAACTTGTAACGGGAGTTTCCTACAATGAGCAGTTCTTC.